This T cell receptor beta chain was sequenced for a study of blood T cell repertoires in COVID-19. The wider study: Collection of acute and convalescent COVID-19 samples took place in the United States, Italy and Spain. PBMCs, B-cell-depleted T cells, or T cells were the source of the cDNA or gDNA that made up the material.

Per the germline V gene, CDR1 is SGHTA and CDR2 is FQGNSA. The J segment lost 5 bases and the V segment lost 6 bases, leaving 11 bases of the junction unmatched. The CDR3 length is 15 residues. In the authors' methods: Counts of nucleated cells, estimated from reference gene primer amplification, were obtained. Clones were read by immunoSEQ multiplex PCR, and TCRdb kept only the in-frame ones, dropping some. V, J and clone size are those of that table, while D and trimming were read from the DNA. The sample yields around 250,000 clones, around nine tenths seen once. This receptor was taken from a woman in her 70s with active or convalescent COVID-19. The chain uses TRBV7-2 and TRBJ2-5, with 8 bases lining up with TRBD1. The sequenced sample was peripheral blood. This chain's CDR3 is CASRAGGRGGETQYF. In DNA form, the CDR3 reads TGTGCCAGCAGGGCAGGGGGCAGGGGAGGTGAGACCCAGTACTTC.